This paragraph covers one T cell receptor (beta chain) sequence. Its antigen remains unidentified. The sample comes from a study of shared clonotypes between healthy human individuals. Overall study results and limits: Rarefaction curves obtained for sorted subsets showed sequencing incomplete despite large depth. A generally larger estimated richness was seen in naive subsets than in memory subsets.

Naive CD8 cells lacked CD45RO and underwent positive selection for CCR7, leaving out terminally differentiated effector memory CD45RA+ cells. Germline CDR1 reads MNHNS; CDR2 reads SASEGT. V lost 2 bases and J lost 0, with 10 bases in between. This CDR3 region has 15 residues. Deep was the level used in running the assay. The authors split each subset's genomic DNA evenly across several immunoSEQ plates. The protocol was immunoSEQ multiplex PCR, while the TCRdb copy is restricted to in-frame clones and leaves out a portion. The table records about 2.1 million clones, about 93% of them present only once.

This TCR derives from a man younger than 30 in good health. Some clones in this sample may be carry-over from other donors' samples. The chain employs TRBV6-1 and TRBJ1-1; weak D call: TRBD1 (5 bases). Specimen: naive CD8+ T cells from PBMCs. The CDR3 DNA sequence: TGTGCCAGCAGTGAACGGGACTATTTGAACACTGAAGCTTTCTTT. This codes for CASSERDYLNTEAFF.